This T cell receptor (beta chain) was captured in a study of beta chain features in type 1 diabetes. The wider study: All of the samples together had 85 million to 140 million sorted cells examined. Study results and limitations: Type 1 diabetes patients had fewer VDJ junction insertions and more deletions. cDNA sequencing could over-represent cells with high TCR expression.

V was shortened by 2 bases and J by 4 bases, with 11 bases between the two germline ends. CDR3 length: 14 amino acids. Germline V lookup: CDR1 SGDLS, CDR2 YYNGEE. Isolated RNA was reverse transcribed in full, so expressed TCRB transcripts were sequenced. This table comes from immunoSEQ multiplex PCR, and its TCRdb copy is limited to in-frame clones, with some not included. The profile covers hundreds of thousands of clones, with around 68% appearing a single time and 0.053% taken by the ten largest. Comments on this clone: The antigen is undetermined.

Sequencing input: naive CD4+ T cells from blood. The sequence was collected from a man between 25 and 39 years old in good health. The V call is TRBV9, the J call TRBJ2-3; D could derive from TRBD1 or TRBD2 (5 bases each). CDR3 region: CASSVRGVADTQYF. The CDR3 DNA follows: TGTGCCAGCAGCGTGAGAGGGGTGGCAGATACGCAGTATTTT.